This T cell receptor (beta chain) derives from a study of OX40 agonist ivuxolimab in advanced cancers. About the study: Those treated in dose escalation had hepatocellular carcinoma, melanoma, renal cell cancer or head and neck cancer. Participants averaged approximately 65 years of age (range 23 to 79) and were less than 85% male.

In its sample, this clone was seen a few times. No antigen is known for it. Deletions cut 2 bases from V and 4 bases from J, with 21 bases between. The CDR3 is 17 amino acids. CDR1 is SGHTA, CDR2 FQGNSA, per germline. The repertoire was sequenced with immunoSEQ multiplex PCR; TCRdb's copy has only in-frame clones and lacks some. The sample contains some 90,000 clones, roughly nine tenths of which appear only once. Study findings and constraints: At doses 0.1 to 3.0 mg/kg, CD4+ and CD8+ clones expanded.

The TCR originated in an adult with an advanced solid tumor such as melanoma, head and neck, liver or kidney cancer. Sequences were derived from CD4+ or CD8+ T cells sorted from blood, sampled in a trial of the OX40 agonist ivuxolimab. This rearrangement joins TRBV7-2 to TRBJ2-7; D is perhaps TRBD1 or TRBD2 (5 bases each). The CDR3 DNA follows: TGTGCCAGCAGCTTATTCGCAGGGACCTCGCGACGGTACGAGCAGTACTTC. Amino acids: CASSLFAGTSRRYEQYF.